The TCR beta chain under discussion was sequenced for a study of T cell responses to AZD1222 COVID-19 vaccine. Regarding the study as a whole: Reportedly, nearly half of unique spike TCRs recognized epitopes outside B.1.351/B.1.1.7 mutations.

The CDR3 is 16 amino acids. V was pared by 0 bases and J by 9 bases, with 10 bases of the junction left unmatched. CDR1 and CDR2 (germline): LGHNA, YNFKEQ. Libraries were prepared by immunoSEQ multiplex PCR; TCRdb keeps only in-frame clonotypes and omits some of them. Seen here are about 110,000 clones, around 87% observed once, and the top ten hold around 1.2%. For this clone: What it binds is not known.

The clonotype was recovered from an adult in good health. The chain joins TRBV4-2 to TRBJ2-1; 8 bases fit TRBD2. The sequencing used peripheral blood, collected on day 0 of AZD1222 vaccination. The DNA of the CDR3 is TGTGCCAGCAGCCAAGAATTAGCTAGCGGGTTCAGTGAGCAGTTCTTC. Translating it yields CASSQELASGFSEQFF.